This TCR beta chain is from a study of blood T cell repertoires in COVID-19. Study overall: Samples came from the United States, Italy and Spain, spanning acute and convalescent COVID-19. Sources were T cells, B-cell-depleted T cells, or PBMCs; the material itself was cDNA or gDNA.

Methods used by the authors: Counts of nucleated cells, estimated from reference gene primer amplification, were obtained. The data were produced by immunoSEQ multiplex PCR, yet TCRdb's version contains in-frame clones alone and is incomplete. V and J calls and clone size are as listed in that table; D and trimming were resolved from the DNA. The sample includes about 100,000 clones, over 75% of them seen just once. This clone appeared a few times. Losses at the gene ends were 2 bases for V and 5 bases for J; bases not matched to a gene: 1. Germline-derived CDR1 and CDR2 are SGHTA and FQGNSA. The length of the CDR3 is 13 residues.

This sequence originates from an elderly woman with acute or convalescent COVID-19. Input material: peripheral blood. The rearrangement joins TRBV7-2 to TRBJ2-7; TRBD2 matches at 9 bases. For the CDR3, the DNA is TGTGCCAGCAGCTTAAGCGGGAGGAACGAGCAGTACTTC. Encoded protein: CASSLSGRNEQYF.